Listed here are 16 T cell receptor beta chains from one sample, sequenced in a study of CD8+ T cells in alopecia areata. Following extraction, RNA underwent reverse transcription to cDNA, which served as the sequencing template. Sequenced by immunoSEQ multiplex PCR; TCRdb stores in-frame clones only, minus some. The sample lists about 30,000 clones; less than 75% were seen once. The sample comprised NKG2D-high CD8+ T cells sorted from blood. These receptors came from a human donor with alopecia areata.

The chain is built from TRBV11-2 and TRBJ2-7, with 7 bases fitting TRBD2. CDR3 length equals 12 residues. Germline values: CDR1 SGHAT, CDR2 FQNNGV. The V gene end was trimmed by 5 bases and the J gene end by 5 bases; junction bases not matched to a gene: 3. The CDR3 reads CASSLSGDEQYF. The CDR3 nucleotides are TGTGCCAGCAGCCTAAGCGGGGACGAGCAGTACTTC.

The chain carries TRBV27 and TRBJ2-1; TRBD1 is a possible D gene (6 bases). This CDR3 region has 13 residues. V lost 7 bases to trimming and J lost 5 bases, with 12 bases between them. In germline, CDR1 is MNHEY, CDR2 SMNVEV (reference sequence). As DNA, the CDR3 is TGTGCCAGCAAAGTTCAGGGGCACAATGAGCAGTTCTTC. Translation: CASKVQGHNEQFF.

This clone showed up just a few times. V gene TRBV4-1 combines with J gene TRBJ2-1; TRBD2 aligns across 7 bases. Trimming took 0 bases from V and 7 from J; bases not matched to a gene: 0. The germline V gene encodes CDR1 MGHRA and CDR2 YSYEKL. The CDR3 length is 13 residues. In DNA, the CDR3 is TGCGCCAGCAGCCAAGAACTAGCGAATGAGCAGTTCTTC. It codes for CASSQELANEQFF.

CDR3 region: CASSPPGGLADTQYF. The DNA for the CDR3 is TGTGCCAGCAGCCCTCCCGGGGGGTTGGCAGATACGCAGTATTTT. This chain uses TRBV6-6 with TRBJ2-3; 7 nucleotides line up with TRBD2. Germline CDR1 reads MNHNY; CDR2 reads SVGAGI (reference sequence). V shed 6 bases, J shed 4 bases, and the junction held 10 bases outside the gene matches. This CDR3 has 15 amino acids.

The chain employs TRBV19 and TRBJ2-7; no clear D gene. V lost 7 bases to trimming and J lost 0 bases, with 10 bases between them. The V gene's germline CDR1 is LNHDA and CDR2 SQIVND (reference sequence). The CDR3 is 13 residues long. The chain's CDR3 is CASTGSTSYEQYF. Written as DNA, the CDR3 is TGTGCCAGTACCGGGTCCACCTCCTACGAGCAGTACTTC.

This sequence joins TRBV6-6 and TRBJ2-5; perhaps TRBD2 as D (6 bases). CDR3 length equals 15 residues. The germline V gene encodes CDR1 MNHNY and CDR2 SVGAGI (reference sequence). V was clipped by 0 bases and J by 2 bases, with 10 bases between them. CDR3 bases: TGTGCCAGCAGTTACTCGCGGGGATTTCAAGAGACCCAGTACTTC. Protein sequence: CASSYSRGFQETQYF.

This rearrangement joins TRBV5-6 to TRBJ2-7; D unresolved. The CDR3 has 13 residues. Germline V gene lookup returns CDR1 SGHDT and CDR2 YYEEEE. V lost 1 base and J 5 bases, leaving 10 bases between the germline ends. The CDR3 spells CASSLFPRDEQYF. The CDR3 coding sequence is TGTGCCAGCAGCTTGTTCCCCCGGGACGAGCAGTACTTC.

The chain recombines TRBV14 with TRBJ2-7; no clear D. Germline assignment: CDR1 SGHDN and CDR2 FVKESK. Trimming took off 1 base at V and 3 bases at J, with 4 bases between the two ends. This CDR3 spans 12 amino acids. The CDR3 DNA reads TGTGCCAGCAGCCAAGTACTCTACGAGCAGTACTTC. Protein product: CASSQVLYEQYF.

The rearrangement links TRBV28 to TRBJ1-5; D gene unclear. The germline V gene encodes CDR1 MDHEN and CDR2 SYDVKM. This CDR3 is built from 13 residues. Trimming left V 6 bases short and J 5 bases short, with 11 bases between. The CDR3 loop reads CASSFEGYQPQHF. CDR3 sequence (DNA): TGTGCCAGCAGCTTTGAGGGCTATCAGCCCCAGCATTTT.

This clone was seen a few times. The chain combines TRBV29-1 with TRBJ2-1, with D perhaps TRBD2 (6 bases). The germline CDR1 and CDR2 sequences are SQVTM and ANQGSEA. Trimming cost V 1 base and J 1 base, with 14 bases left between them. This CDR3 region has 16 residues. The CDR3 reads CSVEGMEGRSYNEQFF. The CDR3, as DNA: TGCAGCGTTGAAGGGATGGAGGGGAGGTCCTACAATGAGCAGTTCTTC.

This clone has a handful of counts. This rearrangement joins TRBV5-1 to TRBJ2-7, with TRBD2 as a possible D gene (5 bases). The V and J ends lost 2 bases and 4 bases respectively, with 10 bases between them. This CDR3 has 13 residues. Per germline, CDR1 SGHRS and CDR2 YFSETQ. CDR3 residues: CASSLAPGYEQYF. CDR3 DNA: TGCGCCAGCAGCTTAGCCCCGGGGTACGAGCAGTACTTC.

The chain joins TRBV29-1 to TRBJ2-1, with 8 bases identical to TRBD2. With 4 bases clipped from V and 3 bases from J, the junction kept 5 bases outside the gene matches. Germline CDR1 SQVTM, CDR2 ANQGSEA. This CDR3 has 14 residues. This CDR3 is CSVVGTRGYNEQFF. In nucleotides, the CDR3 is TGCAGCGTTGTAGGGACTAGAGGCTACAATGAGCAGTTCTTC.

The rearrangement links TRBV28 to TRBJ2-3; D is perhaps TRBD1 (6 bases). The length of the CDR3 is 15 residues. V lost 5 bases to trimming and J lost 2 bases, with 14 bases between them. CDR1 and CDR2 from the germline V gene are MDHEN and SYDVKM. CDR3 in amino acids: CASSKGDILTDTQYF. The CDR3 region has the DNA TGTGCCAGCAGTAAAGGGGACATCCTCACAGATACGCAGTATTTT.

This clone was seen more than once but under ten times. The V call is TRBV29-1, the J call TRBJ1-1; D is unresolved. Germline V gene data show CDR1 as SQVTM and CDR2 as ANQGSEA. CDR3 length equals 15 residues. Trimming pared 6 bases from V and 1 base from J, leaving 18 bases between. This CDR3 is CSVVSNLLPNTEAFF. In nucleotides, the CDR3 is TGCAGCGTGGTCTCGAACCTTCTTCCGAACACTGAAGCTTTCTTT.

This clone was seen a few times. The gene calls are TRBV29-1 and TRBJ2-7; 9 bases align to TRBD1. Germline V gene lookup returns CDR1 SQVTM and CDR2 ANQGSEA. The junction had 7 bases not matched to a gene; V was cut back by 6 bases and J by 4 bases. The CDR3 length is 13 residues. The chain's CDR3 is CSVRTGANYEQYF. In DNA form, the CDR3 reads TGCAGCGTCAGGACAGGGGCGAATTACGAGCAGTACTTC.

This chain joins TRBV7-8 and TRBJ2-7; D gene ambiguous. This CDR3 contains 14 residues. Between the trimmed V and J ends, which lost 2 bases and 5 bases, there was a span of 13 bases. Germline V gene data show CDR1 as SGHVS and CDR2 as FQNEAQ. CDR3 protein: CASSLLGIENEQYF. The CDR3 region has the DNA TGTGCCAGCAGCTTACTGGGGATAGAGAACGAGCAGTACTTC. Full variable domain (remainder filled in from reference TRBV7-8 and TRBJ2-7): GAGVSQSPRYKVAKRGQDVALRCDPISGHVSLFWYQQALGQGPEFLTYFQNEAQLDKSGLPSDRFFAERPEGSVSTLKIQRTQQEDSAVYLCASSLLGIENEQYFGPGTRLTVT.